This record covers a single T cell receptor (beta chain). Germline V gene lookup returns CDR1 SGHAT and CDR2 FQDESV (reference sequence). The CDR3 length is 14 residues. Trimming took off 2 bases at V and 2 bases at J, with 10 bases between the two ends. This entry comes from a study of T cell repertoires in MIS-A myocarditis. TCRdb's copy holds only in-frame clones and misses some; the assay was immunoSEQ multiplex PCR. The sample lists over 9,000 clones, around 83% occurring once. The chain links TRBV11-1 to TRBJ2-7; possible D gene TRBD1, 6 bases. This receptor was taken from a man younger than 30 with fulminant myocarditis from multisystem inflammatory syndrome in adults (MIS-A) after COVID-19. Source material: right ventricle heart tissue obtained at autopsy. The CDR3 loop reads CASSLSTGPYEQYF. In DNA form, the CDR3 reads TGTGCCAGCAGCTTAAGCACAGGGCCCTACGAGCAGTACTTC.